The 14 T cell receptor beta chains in this list originate from one sample, sequenced in a study of cytomegalovirus exposure and HLA in healthy donors. Primers: 60 Vbeta forward and 13 Jbeta reverse. The protocol was immunoSEQ multiplex PCR, while the TCRdb copy is restricted to in-frame clones and leaves out a portion. The sample contains more than 80,000 clones, around nine tenths of which appear only once. Sequenced: PBMCs. The source is a man younger than 45 in good health and CMV-seropositive.

The chain uses TRBV27 and TRBJ1-1; maybe TRBD1 (6 bases). V lost 2 bases to trimming and J lost 0 bases, with 16 bases between them. Germline lookup yields CDR1 MNHEY and CDR2 SMNVEV (reference sequence). The CDR3 covers 17 residues. This chain's CDR3 is CASSLKGTLGLNTEAFF. The CDR3 DNA is TGTGCCAGCAGTTTAAAAGGGACATTGGGCTTGAACACTGAAGCTTTCTTT.

The J gene is TRBJ2-7, the V gene TRBV6-5; no reliable D call. Between the trimmed V and J ends, which lost 2 bases and 6 bases, there was a span of 14 bases. The germline V gene has CDR1 MNHEY and CDR2 SVGAGI. This CDR3 comprises 14 residues. The CDR3 DNA is TGTGCCAGCAGTTACAGCACAAGATCGGGCGAGCAGTACTTC. Its translation is CASSYSTRSGEQYF.

The rearrangement joins TRBV10-2 to TRBJ1-4; D not certain. In germline, CDR1 is WSHSY, CDR2 SAAADI. V dropped 8 bases and J dropped 0 bases, with 13 bases sitting between them. The CDR3 consists of 15 residues. The CDR3 coding sequence is TGCGCCAGCGGTAAGCGTGTCGCAACTAATGAAAAACTGTTTTTT. The encoded protein is CASGKRVATNEKLFF.

This chain joins TRBV28 and TRBJ1-2; a weak D match, TRBD1 (5 bases). Germline V CDR1 and CDR2: MDHEN, SYDVKM. V shed 2 bases and J shed 6 bases, with 10 bases lying between them. The CDR3 spans 13 residues. The CDR3 sequence: CASSLRGLNGYTF. The CDR3 coding sequence is TGTGCCAGCAGTTTAAGGGGACTCAATGGCTACACCTTC.

The chain links TRBV5-1 to TRBJ2-5, with D perhaps matching TRBD1 (6 bases). The CDR3 extends over 16 amino acids. Germline CDR1 and CDR2: SGHRS and YFSETQ. With 0 bases removed from V and 2 bases from J, the gap between germline ends came to 14 bases. This chain's CDR3 is CASSLAGVDLQETQYF. The CDR3 DNA reads TGCGCCAGCAGCTTGGCAGGGGTAGACCTTCAAGAGACCCAGTACTTC.

This clone appeared once. In DNA form, the CDR3 reads TGTGCCAGCGGATCGACAGGTGGGGTAACGAACACTGAAGCTTTCTTT. Translating it yields CASGSTGGVTNTEAFF. The V call is TRBV28, the J call TRBJ1-1; TRBD1 is a possible D gene (6 bases). The germline V gene encodes CDR1 MDHEN and CDR2 SYDVKM. The V and J ends lost 8 bases and 1 base respectively, with 20 bases between them. The CDR3 covers 16 residues.

This clone showed up just a few times. CDR3 in DNA: TGTGCCAGCAGCTCCCGACAGGGGAATTGGAATGAGCAGTTCTTC. It is translated as CASSSRQGNWNEQFF. V gene TRBV5-6 combines with J gene TRBJ2-1; TRBD1 aligns across 8 bases. V shed 3 bases and J 7 bases; nucleotides not matched to a gene: 9. Germline assignment: CDR1 SGHDT and CDR2 YYEEEE. There are 15 residues in the CDR3.

J is TRBJ2-2 and V is TRBV30; 10 bases align to TRBD2. The CDR3 covers 16 residues. V trimming: 3 bases; J trimming: 5 bases; junction bases outside the gene matches: 9. From germline, CDR1 is GTSNPN and CDR2 SVGIG (reference sequence). CDR3 bases: TGTGCCTGGAGGGCTAGCGGGAGTCGGGTTACCGGGGAGCTGTTTTTT. Its protein is CAWRASGSRVTGELFF.

The chain carries TRBV6-7 and TRBJ2-1, with 12 bases lining up with TRBD2. TRBV6-7 is given ORF status, its function remaining uncertain. The CDR3 contains 18 residues. The ends lost 4 bases at V and 8 bases at J; junction bases unmatched: 15. CDR3 sequence (DNA): TGTGCCAGCAGTTGCCCCCGAGGACTAGCGGGATTTTGTGATGAGCAGTTCTTC. Its protein is CASSCPRGLAGFCDEQFF.

There are a few counts of this clone. The chain links TRBV27 to TRBJ1-1; D ambiguous. V lost 4 bases to trimming and J lost 0 bases, with 12 bases between them. The CDR3 loop spans 15 amino acids. CDR1 is MNHEY and CDR2 is SMNVEV in the germline V gene (reference sequence). The CDR3 loop is CASSSRLAMNTEAFF. In nucleotides, the CDR3 is TGTGCCAGCAGTTCCCGATTGGCCATGAACACTGAAGCTTTCTTT.

The chain employs TRBV5-1 and TRBJ1-2; no clear D gene. Trimming shortened V by 0 bases and J by 0 bases, and 6 bases separated the two germline ends. This CDR3 is built from 14 residues. The germline gives CDR1 SGHRS, CDR2 YFSETQ. CDR3 bases: TGCGCCAGCAGCTTGGGTCCGGCTAACTATGGCTACACCTTC. Its protein product is CASSLGPANYGYTF.

The chain uses TRBV6-5 and TRBJ1-6; weak D call: TRBD1 (6 bases). V lost 5 bases to trimming and J lost 9 bases, with 17 bases between them. Per germline, CDR1 MNHEY and CDR2 SVGAGI. The CDR3 loop spans 15 amino acids. This CDR3 reads CASSLGTRDVSPLHF. The CDR3 coding sequence is TGTGCCAGCAGTCTGGGGACACGGGACGTTTCACCCCTCCACTTT.

This chain uses TRBV19 with TRBJ1-1; D unresolved. Germline V CDR1 and CDR2: LNHDA, SQIVND (reference sequence). The CDR3 extends over 15 amino acids. V dropped 9 bases and J dropped 1 base, with 18 bases sitting between them. CDR3 sequence: CASGYSAGWNTEAFF. The CDR3 DNA follows: TGTGCCAGCGGCTACAGTGCTGGGTGGAACACTGAAGCTTTCTTT. Based on the CDR3 plus reference TRBV19 and TRBJ1-1, the full variable domain is DGGITQSPKYLFRKEGQNVTLSCEQNLNHDAMYWYRQDPGQGLRLIYYSQIVNDFQKGDIAEGYSVSREKKESFPLTVTSAQKNPTAFYLCASGYSAGWNTEAFFGQGTRLTVV.

This chain links TRBV4-1 with TRBJ2-7; 11 bases match TRBD2. The length of the CDR3 is 15 residues. V shed 1 base and J 6 bases; nucleotides not matched to a gene: 5. CDR1 MGHRA and CDR2 YSYEKL come from the germline V gene. Here the CDR3 DNA reads TGCGCCAGCAGCCAAGTCTCTAGCGGGAGGTCCGAGCAGTACTTC. Its protein is CASSQVSSGRSEQYF.